These T cell receptor beta chains were read from a single sample in a study of human T cells and chemical hapten exposure. Each CDR3 protein is one row after TCRdb ran MiXCR on the RACE reads. The table shows 150,000 to 200,000 distinct CDR3 sequences, with roughly 30% occurring only once. The sequencing used whole blood, collected in connection with sensitization to the hapten diphenylcyclopropenone (DPC). All receptors come from a woman between 25 and 40 years old with alopecia areata. Some clones in this sample may be carry-over from other donors' samples. Each CDR3 is given with its conserved first and last residue.

v_call	j_call	cdr3_aa
TRBV2	TRBJ1-4	CASLDRAANEKLFF
TRBV27	TRBJ1-5	CASSSRPGLYSPKGYSNQPQHF
TRBV6-4	TRBJ2-1	CASSKTSGSSNEQFF
TRBV7-2	TRBJ2-1	CASSFGGGAYNEQFF
TRBV28	TRBJ2-2	CASSAPGLDTGELFF
TRBV2	TRBJ2-5	CASSTGSGTQYF
TRBV29-1	TRBJ2-7	CSVGSLAISEQYF
TRBV9	TRBJ2-1	CASSVAAGEAGNEQFF
TRBV27	TRBJ2-7	CASSLTGGAYEQYF
TRBV30	TRBJ1-6	CAWTGQGNSPLHF
TRBV7-2	TRBJ2-7	CASSLGAGSYEQYF
TRBV27	TRBJ1-5	CASSLFVDQPQHF
TRBV4-3	TRBJ1-2	CASSQKTGGIDYGYTF
TRBV6-5	TRBJ1-1	CASKEALNTEAFF
TRBV5-1	TRBJ1-3	CASSFRGAGNTIYF
TRBV5-1	TRBJ2-2	CASSLAGSTGELFF
TRBV28	TRBJ2-2	CASSLPGRGTGELFF
TRBV14	TRBJ2-5	CASSQFKGGAGRETQYF
TRBV7-2	TRBJ1-1	CASTPWKTTNTEAFF
TRBV12-3/TRBV12-4	TRBJ1-1	CASSLPPHENTEAFF
TRBV25-1	TRBJ1-2	CASSEYFNPDGLDYGYTF
TRBV28	TRBJ1-1	CASKHRDSQAFF
TRBV5-1	TRBJ2-5	CASSLSLAQETQYF
TRBV7-9	TRBJ2-7	CASSYFYEQYF
TRBV11-3	TRBJ1-1	CASSSVNTEAFF
TRBV5-5	TRBJ1-5	CASSQNTGETQPQHF
TRBV20-1	TRBJ2-1	CSAGGSSYNEQFF